A selection of T cell receptor beta chains follows, all from one sample in a study of T cell responses to AZD1222 COVID-19 vaccine. The repertoire was sequenced with immunoSEQ multiplex PCR; TCRdb's copy has only in-frame clones and lacks some. Among fewer than 200,000 clones listed, 85% to 95% were seen once. The input for sequencing was peripheral blood, taken 28 days after the second dose of the MenACWY control vaccine. All receptors derive from an adult who received the MenACWY meningococcal vaccine as a control. Both conserved end residues are part of each CDR3. Fields, in order: CDR3 protein, CDR3 DNA, V gene, J gene, D gene, clone size. D genes are given only for firm matches. Where a row states a size, it is once, few, many or the class of an expanded clone; other rows omit it.

cdr3_aa: CASSFSGFYYGYTF
cdr3_nt: TGTGCCAGCAGCTTCAGTGGGTTCTACTATGGCTACACCTTC
v_call: TRBV7-2
j_call: TRBJ1-2
d_call: .
clone_size: .

cdr3_aa: CASSLVQGGEQYF
cdr3_nt: TGTGCCAGCAGTTTAGTACAGGGGGGCGAGCAGTACTTC
v_call: TRBV27
j_call: TRBJ2-7
d_call: TRBD1
clone_size: few

cdr3_aa: CASSRGLAGRNEQFF
cdr3_nt: TGTGCCAGCAGCCGTGGACTAGCGGGAAGGAATGAGCAGTTCTTC
v_call: TRBV7-8
j_call: TRBJ2-1
d_call: TRBD2
clone_size: .

cdr3_aa: CASSPMIETGRDTEAFF
cdr3_nt: TGTGCCAGCTCACCCATGATCGAGACGGGGCGGGACACTGAAGCTTTCTTT
v_call: TRBV18
j_call: TRBJ1-1
d_call: .
clone_size: .

cdr3_aa: CASSREWQGGQPQHF
cdr3_nt: TGTGCCAGCTCGCGGGAGTGGCAGGGCGGTCAGCCCCAGCATTTT
v_call: TRBV18
j_call: TRBJ1-5
d_call: .
clone_size: .

cdr3_aa: CAWHKQPLSYEQYF
cdr3_nt: TGTGCCTGGCACAAACAACCACTCTCCTACGAGCAGTACTTC
v_call: TRBV30
j_call: TRBJ2-7
d_call: .
clone_size: .

cdr3_aa: CASSSSAGGGYGYTF
cdr3_nt: TGTGCCAGCTCCTCCTCGGCAGGGGGAGGCTATGGCTACACCTTC
v_call: TRBV18
j_call: TRBJ1-2
d_call: TRBD1
clone_size: .

cdr3_aa: CASSLGWQGYTF
cdr3_nt: TGTGCCAGCAGCTTAGGCTGGCAAGGCTACACCTTC
v_call: TRBV12-3/TRBV12-4
j_call: TRBJ1-2
d_call: .
clone_size: .

cdr3_aa: CASSYSRDLGLYEQYF
cdr3_nt: TGCGCCAGCAGTTACAGCAGGGATCTGGGCCTATACGAGCAGTACTTC
v_call: TRBV10-1
j_call: TRBJ2-7
d_call: .
clone_size: once

cdr3_aa: CASSDSGRGETQYF
cdr3_nt: TGCGCCAGCAGCGATAGCGGGAGAGGTGAGACCCAGTACTTC
v_call: TRBV5-1
j_call: TRBJ2-5
d_call: TRBD2
clone_size: .